This TCR beta chain emerged from a study of early T cells in non-severe SARS-CoV-2 infection. Study as a whole: The sequenced material was bulk RNA from unsorted whole blood, and its chains were unpaired.

Individual cDNA molecules received unique molecular identifiers. TCRdb used MiXCR to reprocess the 5' RACE reads, holding one entry per CDR3 protein. Here the sample spans about 60,000 distinct CDR3 sequences, approximately 8.3% being singletons. Remarks on this clonotype: Its cognate antigen is unknown.

V was pared by 7 bases and J by 0 bases, with 2 bases of the junction left unmatched. This CDR3 has 13 amino acids. The germline V gene has CDR1 DFQATT and CDR2 SNEGSKA (reference sequence). Findings of the study overall: Anti-spike CD8 responses were favored by VDJdb matching, which missed private and CD4 specificities.

V is TRBV20-1 and J is TRBJ2-3; 9 positions match TRBD1. Sequenced input: whole blood. This sequence originates from an adult who was a healthcare worker with PCR-confirmed SARS-CoV-2 infection or an uninfected control (not recorded which). CDR3 region: CSVGQGSTDTQYF. In DNA form, the CDR3 reads TGCAGTGTGGGACAGGGAAGCACAGATACGCAGTATTTT.